The following is a T cell receptor (beta chain) sequence with its context. This entry is derived from a study of blood T cell repertoires in COVID-19. Overall study context: The study drew acute and convalescent COVID-19 samples from the United States, Italy and Spain. The cDNA or gDNA used as material had been derived from T cells, B-cell-depleted T cells, or PBMCs.

V lost 5 bases, J lost 7 bases, and 8 bases stayed unmatched. CDR1 is SEHNR and CDR2 is FQNEAQ in the germline V gene (reference sequence). This CDR3 spans 16 amino acids. The method was immunoSEQ multiplex PCR; TCRdb's version includes in-frame clones alone and lacks a portion of them. Among some 42,000 clones listed, almost 95% were seen once. The sequence was obtained from a man aged 50 to 59 with active COVID-19. V gene TRBV7-9 combines with J gene TRBJ2-1, with 13 bases that match TRBD2. The sample was peripheral blood. In DNA, the CDR3 is TGTGCCAGCAGCCAAAAGACTAGCGGGAGGCTTAATGAGCAGTTCTTC. This gives the protein CASSQKTSGRLNEQFF.